A single sample gave rise to the 5 T cell receptor beta chains below, sequenced in a study of blood T cell repertoires in COVID-19. The data were produced by immunoSEQ multiplex PCR, yet TCRdb's version contains in-frame clones alone and is incomplete. The profile covers under 300,000 clones, with approximately 88% appearing a single time and around 1% taken by the ten largest. The sequencing sample was made of PBMCs or T cells enriched from blood (not recorded which). These receptor sequences come from a woman younger than 45 who had recovered from COVID-19.

The rearrangement links TRBV9 to TRBJ1-2, with 9 bases identical to TRBD1. This CDR3 is built from 13 residues. V trimming: 4 bases; J trimming: 8 bases; junction bases outside the gene matches: 6. Germline V gene sequence: CDR1 SGDLS, CDR2 YYNGEE. CDR3 sequence reads: CASSLGTGSGYTF. CDR3 bases: TGTGCCAGCAGCCTAGGGACAGGGAGCGGCTACACCTTC.

V and J are TRBV28 and TRBJ1-2; D is perhaps TRBD1 (6 bases). V shed 0 bases and J shed 5 bases, with 10 bases lying between them. CDR3 length: 14 amino acids. The germline V gene has CDR1 MDHEN and CDR2 SYDVKM. The CDR3 sequence: CASSLWDSVYGYTF. DNA of the CDR3: TGTGCCAGCAGTTTATGGGACAGCGTATATGGCTACACCTTC.

The chain combines TRBV5-6 with TRBJ1-3; D not resolved. Trimming took off 0 bases at V and 8 bases at J, with 9 bases between the two ends. Germline lookup yields CDR1 SGHDT and CDR2 YYEEEE. The CDR3 loop spans 13 amino acids. Here the CDR3 DNA reads TGTGCCAGCAGCTTGGCCGGAGGAGACACCATATATTTT. Protein: CASSLAGGDTIYF.

V is TRBV5-5 and J is TRBJ1-2; D unresolved. The CDR3 loop spans 13 amino acids. The V end lost 3 bases, the J end lost 4 bases, and 10 bases lay between the germline ends. The germline V gene encodes CDR1 SGHKS and CDR2 YYEKEE (reference sequence). The CDR3 region is CASSSDNLYGYTF. Written as DNA, the CDR3 is TGTGCCAGCAGCTCAGACAATCTCTATGGCTACACCTTC.

The chain has TRBV7-3 and TRBJ2-7, with D perhaps TRBD2 (6 bases). Trimming took 1 base from V and 5 from J, leaving 12 bases between them. This CDR3 comprises 14 residues. The germline CDR1 and CDR2 sequences are SGHTA and FQGTGA. The DNA of the CDR3 is TGTGCCAGCAGCTTAAGGGGGGAGGAGGACGAGCAGTACTTC. Protein product: CASSLRGEEDEQYF.